This paragraph covers one T cell receptor (beta chain) sequence. There are many counts of this clonotype. The target of this receptor is not known. Base qualities were left out, and no much larger clone turns up one base away. From the second PCR step on, the TCR alpha and beta chain libraries were amplified in separate reactions. CMV status of each donor was established by measuring IFNgamma production from CD4+ T cells after fresh PBMCs were stimulated overnight with CMV viral lysate. CD4 T cells were positively selected with Miltenyi beads, followed by positive selection of CD8 T cells from the CD4-negative fraction. Cells were stained for CD3, CD4, CD8, CD45RA, CD27 and a live/dead dye and were sorted on a BD Aria II into four subsets based on CD45RA and CD27. A few healthy volunteers provided blood, and each donor's sample was split into CD4 and CD8 T cells and then further divided into four differentiation subsets. About 130 ml of peripheral blood was collected from each donor, and PBMC were isolated by Ficoll-Paque PLUS density-gradient centrifugation. Sorted cells were lysed in RLT buffer, after which RNA was extracted using a Qiagen RNeasy kit and stored at -80 degrees C.

To prepare the library, UMI-ligation and nested PCR was applied. An equimolar mix of two oligonucleotides covering both TRBC1 and TRBC2 was used as the beta constant-region primer. Four rounds of PCR were used to amplify ligated cDNA, with nested alpha and beta constant-region primers being used together with the SP2 primer. T4 RNA ligase 1 ligated a single-stranded oligonucleotide carrying the SP2 primer and a 12-nucleotide UMI to the cDNA 3' end. Incubation of the ligation reaction lasted roughly 19-24 hours at 16 degrees C. PCR2 was typically run as a SYBR Green qPCR and stopped at a predetermined threshold to prevent over-amplification. All purifications after the first were performed with Agencourt AMPure XP magnetic beads. Libraries were quantified by Qubit and checked on a TapeStation, where a main peak was expected near 650 bp. Sequencing of the pooled libraries was done on an Illumina MiSeq using v2 2x251 paired-end kits, which typically yielded roughly 0.9-2.2 million reads per sample. Each sample was pooled at about 4 nM, and roughly 5-7% PhiX was included to help cluster recognition. In the original analysis: Decombinator assigned V and J genes to Demultiplexor-processed FASTQ reads by tag matching, allowing a single base-pair mismatch. Collapsinator used UMIs to correct both sequencing errors and frequency errors arising from PCR heterogeneity. TCRs were translated and CDR3s were extracted from the conserved cysteine to the FGXG phenylalanine by CDR3Translator, with non-productive sequences being flagged. Gini, Shannon entropy and inverse Simpson indices were calculated on repertoires that had been subsampled to equal numbers of UMI-defined TCRs. Clonotype abundance distributions were fitted to a power law by maximum likelihood within the linear range. When run on a single naive CD8 sample, MIGEC and the pipeline yielded similar UMI counts, similar unique TCR numbers and similar clonal distributions. In one analysis, naive TCRs that were also found in any memory subset of the same donor were excluded from the naive repertoire. Repertoires were searched for about 7,300 CMV-associated CDR3 sequences compiled from VDJdb and a published dataset. In TCRdb, the public reads were trimmed at Q25 with fastp and aligned with MiXCR, with productive beta chains retained. Every distinct CDR3 protein forms one entry, paired with its most common genes and DNA. The authors' filters were not applied to this entry. Within this sample are 98,000 or so distinct CDR3 sequences, with around 11% of them counted one time only. The ten largest make up 0.13% of the sample.

CDR1 SGHTA and CDR2 FQGTGA were looked up in the germline V gene. Taken from cysteine to phenylalanine, the CDR3 has 15 residues. Only CDR3 DNA is held: 45 bases, read in frame from base 1. The trim is 5 bases for V and 6 bases for J, with a gap of 17 bases between the germline ends. This record comes from a study of naive and memory T cell subsets (dated by TCRdb to about 2017). For the wider study: The study applied an open-source, UMI-based TCR alpha and beta sequencing pipeline to sorted naive and memory peripheral blood T cell subsets. IgG serology results and the functional CMV T cell responses were in complete agreement. RNA was DNase-treated and reverse transcribed with TCR constant-region primers, mostly using SuperScript III.

Broader findings and caveats from the paper: A few larger clonotypes were present in naive repertoires, particularly the CD8 repertoires, and these clonotypes were possibly memory cells re-expressing CD45RA. RNA-based TCR counts may be affected by expression changes linked to T cell activation and differentiation. The abundance of TCRs followed a power law with an exponent that differed between naive and memory subsets yet stayed consistent across the three individuals. After error correction, over 90% of naive TCR sequences appeared only once, giving much steeper abundance distributions than memory subsets. Gini index rose and Shannon and inverse Simpson diversity fell from naive through CM, EM and EMRA in both CD4 and CD8 cells. No ground truth was available to validate the repertoire findings for the naive and memory subsets. Clonotypes were defined as single alpha or beta chain sequences, not paired alpha/beta receptors.

This receptor was taken from a human donor in good health. In this chain, TRBV7-3 is recombined with TRBJ2-1; the D segment could be TRBD2, given 5 matching bases. Sequencing was performed on naive CD4+ T cells from blood. Per the publication, the cell subset or site label means: naive T cells, CD45RA high CD27+. The bases are TGTGCCAGCAGCGTACGGGGTAGTCCTAGCAATGAGCAGTTCTTC. This yields the protein CASSVRGSPSNEQFF.